The source of this T cell receptor (beta chain) is a study of OX40 agonist ivuxolimab in advanced cancers. Using immunoSEQ multiplex PCR, the repertoire was profiled, and TCRdb retains in-frame clones only, with some absent. Among roughly 72,000 clones listed, approximately 92% were seen once. This CDR3 spans 13 amino acids. Germline CDR1 reads KGHSH; CDR2 reads LQKENI. Trimming removed 1 base at V and 6 bases at J, with 8 bases between. The receptor's source is an adult with an advanced solid tumor such as melanoma, head and neck, liver or kidney cancer. The chain combines TRBV18 with TRBJ2-3; D is unclear. This material consisted of CD4+ or CD8+ T cells sorted from blood, taken in a trial of the OX40 agonist ivuxolimab. The CDR3 reads CASSPRGLDTQYF. The CDR3 DNA is TGTGCCAGCTCACCACGGGGTCTTGATACGCAGTATTTT. The full variable domain, rest sourced from reference TRBV18 and TRBJ2-3, is NAGVMQNPRHLVRRRGQEARLRCSPMKGHSHVYWYRQLPEEGLKFMVYLQKENIIDESGMPKERFSAEFPKEGPSILRIQQVVRGDSAAYFCASSPRGLDTQYFGPGTRLTVL.